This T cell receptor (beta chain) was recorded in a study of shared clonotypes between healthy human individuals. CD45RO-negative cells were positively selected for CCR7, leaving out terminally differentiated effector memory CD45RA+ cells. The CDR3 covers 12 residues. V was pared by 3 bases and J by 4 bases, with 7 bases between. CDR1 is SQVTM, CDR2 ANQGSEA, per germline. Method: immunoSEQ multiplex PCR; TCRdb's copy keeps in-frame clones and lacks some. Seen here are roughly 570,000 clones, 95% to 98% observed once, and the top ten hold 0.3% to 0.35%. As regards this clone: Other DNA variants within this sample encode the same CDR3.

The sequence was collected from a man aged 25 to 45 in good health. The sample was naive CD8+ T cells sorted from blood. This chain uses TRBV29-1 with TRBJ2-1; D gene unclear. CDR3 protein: CSVEFRYNEQFF. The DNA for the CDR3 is TGCAGCGTTGAGTTTCGGTACAATGAGCAGTTCTTC.